A selection of T cell receptor beta chains follows, all from one sample in a study of CD8 T cells in Susac syndrome. A single record per CDR3 protein comes from TCRdb applying MiXCR to the immunoSEQ multiplex PCR reads. The sample holds 120,000 or so distinct CDR3 sequences; under 96% are singletons and the top ten take approximately 0.15%. The sequenced sample was CD4+ T cells from PBMCs. These receptors were obtained from a human donor with Susac syndrome. The CDR3 runs from the conserved cysteine through the conserved F or W. A D gene is named only where the DNA matches it firmly. Clone size is stated in some rows and not others, as once, few, many or a class when expanded.

cdr3_nt | cdr3_aa | v_call | d_call | j_call | clone_size
TGTGCCAGCAGCGCCCCTCTAGCGGGATACTACAATGAGCAGTTCTTC | CASSAPLAGYYNEQFF | TRBV9 | TRBD2 | TRBJ2-1 | .
TGTGCCAGCAGAGCGCAGGGGAACACCGGGGAGCTGTTTTTT | CASRAQGNTGELFF | TRBV2 | . | TRBJ2-2 | .
TGCAGCGTTGAAGGGACTAGCGGGCCTTTGAACACCGGGGAGCTGTTTTTT | CSVEGTSGPLNTGELFF | TRBV29-1 | TRBD2 | TRBJ2-2 | .
TGTGCCAGCAGTTTTAGCGGAACGAACACCGGGGAGCTGTTTTTT | CASSFSGTNTGELFF | TRBV12-3/TRBV12-4 | . | TRBJ2-2 | .
TGTGCCAGCCGCGTAGATTTCCCCTACGAGCAGTACTTC | CASRVDFPYEQYF | TRBV2 | . | TRBJ2-7 | .
TGCGCCAGCAGCCTCTTGACCACAGGGGCCGAGACCCAGTACTTC | CASSLLTTGAETQYF | TRBV5-1 | TRBD1 | TRBJ2-5 | once
TGTGCCAGCAGCTCCAAGGGGGGGGAAGCTTTCTTT | CASSSKGGEAFF | TRBV7-3 | . | TRBJ1-1 | .
TGTGCCAGCAGCTTCCGGGGGCCTGAAGCTTTCTTT | CASSFRGPEAFF | TRBV5-6 | . | TRBJ1-1 | .
TGCAGCGGAGGGATGAGCCAAGGTAGCTATGGCTACACCTTC | CSGGMSQGSYGYTF | TRBV29-1 | . | TRBJ1-2 | .
TGTGCCAGCAGCTTGGGAGACAGAACCTACAATGAGCAGTTCTTC | CASSLGDRTYNEQFF | TRBV5-6 | . | TRBJ2-1 | .
TGTGCCAGTATGACCCGGGACAAAGGGGGAAAACTGTTTTTT | CASMTRDKGGKLFF | TRBV6-1 | . | TRBJ1-4 | .
TGTGCCAGCAGTGTCACACCTAGCAATCAGCCCCAGCATTTT | CASSVTPSNQPQHF | TRBV2 | . | TRBJ1-5 | .
TGTGCCACCTCCCGTGGGTCCCACGGGGCAGATACGCAGTATTTT | CATSRGSHGADTQYF | TRBV24-1 | . | TRBJ2-3 | .
TGTGCCAGCAGTTTAGCCCCCCACGAGGGCACCTTC | CASSLAPHEGTF | TRBV12-3/TRBV12-4 | . | TRBJ1-2 | .
TGTGCCAGCTCACGAACCAGCGGGAGGGCCGGCGGGGAGCTGTTTTTT | CASSRTSGRAGGELFF | TRBV18 | TRBD2 | TRBJ2-2 | .
TGTGCCAGCAGTGGCCCCGGGACTAGCGGGAGATCCAAGCAGTACTTC | CASSGPGTSGRSKQYF | TRBV3-1 | TRBD2 | TRBJ2-7 | .
TGCAGTGCCGAGCCCCCGGTTTATATTTGGGGTTTGACCAAAAACATTCAGTACTTC | CSAEPPVYIWGLTKNIQYF | TRBV20-1 | . | TRBJ2-4 | .
TGTGCCAGCCACCCCGGAGAGACCCAGTACTTC | CASHPGETQYF | TRBV2 | . | TRBJ2-5 | .
TGTGCCAGCAGACCTAAGGGGGCTTCGTCCTACAATGAGCAGTTCTTC | CASRPKGASSYNEQFF | TRBV12-3/TRBV12-4 | TRBD1 | TRBJ2-1 | .
TGCAGTGCTAAGGTCCTAGCGGGAGAGGGTAACATTCAGTACTTC | CSAKVLAGEGNIQYF | TRBV20-1 | TRBD2 | TRBJ2-4 | .
TGTGCCAGTACCTCGACAGGAATCGGGGACGAGCAGTACTTC | CASTSTGIGDEQYF | TRBV19 | . | TRBJ2-7 | once
TGTGCCTGGAGTGATAAACGCCTTTACACCTTC | CAWSDKRLYTF | TRBV30 | . | TRBJ1-2 | .
TGTGCCAGCAGTGAAATGGGTATCCTCGAGCAGTACTTC | CASSEMGILEQYF | TRBV25-1 | . | TRBJ2-7 | .
TGTGCCAGCAGTTTAAGGGATGGAGGGCCCCAGCATTTT | CASSLRDGGPQHF | TRBV12-3/TRBV12-4 | . | TRBJ1-5 | .
TGTGCCAGCAGCGTAGTCGGCGGGAGGGGGGATGAGCAGTTCTTC | CASSVVGGRGDEQFF | TRBV9 | TRBD2 | TRBJ2-1 | .
TGTGCCTGGAGGCCAAGACTCTTACAGAGCCAGAACACTGAAGCTTTCTTT | CAWRPRLLQSQNTEAFF | TRBV30 | . | TRBJ1-1 | .
TGCGCCAGCAGCCCTGAGAGCTCTGGGGCCAACGTCCTGACTTTC | CASSPESSGANVLTF | TRBV5-1 | . | TRBJ2-6 | .
TGCAGTGCTAGAGGAACTAAGAAGTACGAGCAGTACTTC | CSARGTKKYEQYF | TRBV20-1 | . | TRBJ2-7 | .
TGTGCCAGCAGCGTAAAGGTGCGGGAGCGCGGAGATACGCAGTATTTT | CASSVKVRERGDTQYF | TRBV9 | TRBD2 | TRBJ2-3 | .
TGTGCCAGCAGCTTAAACGGTGGGTACGGGAGGAACACTGAAGCTTTCTTT | CASSLNGGYGRNTEAFF | TRBV7-2 | . | TRBJ1-1 | .
TGCGCCAGCAGCCAAGTAACCCAGGGAGACGAGCAGTACTTC | CASSQVTQGDEQYF | TRBV4-3 | . | TRBJ2-7 | .
TGCAGTGCTGACAATCAGGAATTCTATGGCTACACCTTC | CSADNQEFYGYTF | TRBV20-1 | . | TRBJ1-2 | .
TGTGCCAGCAGTTCATTGACAGGGATCGAGGCTGAAGCTTTCTTT | CASSSLTGIEAEAFF | TRBV28 | TRBD1 | TRBJ1-1 | .
TGTGCCAGCAGGGGGTCTGGCTACTTGACCCAGTACTTC | CASRGSGYLTQYF | TRBV7-2 | . | TRBJ2-5 | .
TGTGCCAGCAGTTACGCCAGGGGAACTGAAGCTTTCTTT | CASSYARGTEAFF | TRBV6-2/TRBV6-3 | . | TRBJ1-1 | .
TGCAGTGCTAGAAGAGCGGGAACTCGCTACGAGCAGTACTTC | CSARRAGTRYEQYF | TRBV20-1 | TRBD2 | TRBJ2-7 | .
TGCAGTGCTAGGTTTCAGAACACCGGGGAGCTGTTTTTT | CSARFQNTGELFF | TRBV20-1 | . | TRBJ2-2 | .
TGTGCCAGCAGCTCAGACGGAGGCGAGCAGTTCTTC | CASSSDGGEQFF | TRBV4-2 | . | TRBJ2-1 | .
TGCGCCAGCAGATTCGGGCTGGGGAACTACGAGCAGTACTTC | CASRFGLGNYEQYF | TRBV5-1 | . | TRBJ2-7 | .